These 8 T cell receptor beta chains were sequenced from one sample in a study of CXCR3-negative and CXCR3-positive naive CD8 T cells. Study-level results: Hydrophobicity of TRB CDR3s was greater in CXCR3-positive naive cells than in CXCR3-negative naive cells.

5' RACE that incorporated UMI labels was used to prepare the TRB cDNA libraries. TCRdb reanalyzed the 5' RACE reads and collapses them to one entry per CDR3 protein, without DNA. The sample has 85,000 to 120,000 distinct CDR3 sequences. These TCRs are of unknown antigen specificity. Sequencing input: naive CXCR3+ CD8+ T cells from blood. The sample's subset: CD45RO-CCR7+CD27+CD95- naive CD8+ T cells expressing CXCR3 (TNR3+). The source is a human donor in good health. Some clones in this sample may be carry-over from other donors' samples.

This chain uses TRBV28 with TRBJ1-4; the TCRdb call, TRBD1, lacks DNA for checking. Germline V CDR1 and CDR2: MDHEN, SYDVKM. CDR3 length equals 16 residues. The CDR3 sequence is CASSPLDRTTNEKLFF.

The chain has TRBV6-5 and TRBJ1-2. Germline-derived CDR1 and CDR2 are MNHEY and SVGAGI. This CDR3 has 11 residues. The CDR3 loop reads CASTLTAFYTF.

This rearrangement joins TRBV6-1 to TRBJ1-1; TCRdb designates TRBD1, a call that cannot be tested without DNA. Germline V gene sequence: CDR1 MNHNS, CDR2 SASEGT. The CDR3 totals 13 residues. CDR3 loop: CASSEGTGTEPFF.

V is TRBV12-3 or TRBV12-4 and J is TRBJ1-1; TCRdb names TRBD1, which stays unverified in the absence of DNA. The CDR3 runs to 17 residues. The CDR3 spells CASSLILGGATPTEAFF.

This chain connects TRBV2 to TRBJ2-7. This CDR3 comprises 14 residues. The germline V gene encodes CDR1 SNHLY and CDR2 FYNNEI. CDR3 residues: CASSEFLGSYEQYF.

This chain joins TRBV18 and TRBJ2-7; TCRdb picks TRBD1, but there is no DNA to check that call. Germline assignment: CDR1 KGHSH and CDR2 LQKENI. The CDR3 runs to 13 residues. The CDR3 spells CASSSIDRDEQYF.

This chain uses TRBV13 with TRBJ2-7; with no DNA, the TCRdb D assignment of TRBD2 cannot be verified. This CDR3 comprises 15 residues. Germline V CDR1 and CDR2: PRHDT, FYEKMQ (reference sequence). The CDR3 sequence is CASNHPRTSPYEQYF.

The chain combines TRBV12-3 or TRBV12-4 with TRBJ2-5. This CDR3 spans 13 amino acids. The CDR3: CASSLSVQETQYF.